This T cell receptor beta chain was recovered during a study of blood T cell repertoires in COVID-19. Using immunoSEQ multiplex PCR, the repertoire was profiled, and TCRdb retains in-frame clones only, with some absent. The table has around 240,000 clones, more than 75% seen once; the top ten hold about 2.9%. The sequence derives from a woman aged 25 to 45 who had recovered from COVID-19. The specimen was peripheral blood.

The CDR3 DNA sequence: TGTGCCAGCAGCATGGGGTCTAGCGGCGAGACCCAGTACTTC. It yields the protein CASSMGSSGETQYF. The chain couples TRBV9 to TRBJ2-5; TRBD2 matches 7 bases. This CDR3 has 14 amino acids. Germline V gives CDR1 SGDLS, CDR2 YYNGEE. The trim removed 4 bases at V and 5 bases at J, leaving 8 bases unmatched.